The T cell receptor (beta chain) described here comes from a study of OX40 agonist ivuxolimab in advanced cancers. For the study at large: Dose-escalation patients suffered from hepatocellular carcinoma, melanoma, renal cell or head and neck cancer. Patients were under 90% male with ages about 23 to 90, mean around 58.

Systemic immunosuppression or autoimmune disease history was grounds to exclude patients. Blood samples were obtained at baseline, cycle 4 day 1, and cycle 7 day 1. The V end was cut by 5 bases, the J end by 6 bases, with 11 bases between. The CDR3 is made up of 12 amino acids. Germline values: CDR1 SGHTA, CDR2 FQGNSA. Only in-frame clones appear in the TCRdb table, and some are missing; sequencing was by immunoSEQ multiplex PCR. Here the sample spans over 70,000 clones, about 83% being singletons. The material was CD4+ or CD8+ T cells sorted from blood, obtained in a trial of the OX40 agonist ivuxolimab. The clonotype comes from an adult with an advanced solid tumor such as melanoma, head and neck, liver or kidney cancer. The chain has TRBV7-2 and TRBJ2-7, with unresolved D. The CDR3 region is CASSLSTLEQYF. CDR3 coding DNA: TGTGCCAGCAGCCTCTCTACTCTCGAGCAGTACTTC.